This T cell receptor beta chain appears in the sequencing data of a study of blood T cell repertoires in COVID-19. About the study: Samples representing acute and convalescent COVID-19 were sourced from the United States, Italy and Spain. Sample material is recorded as cDNA or gDNA derived from T cells, B-cell-depleted T cells, or PBMCs.

This CDR3 spans 14 amino acids. Per germline, CDR1 LGHDT and CDR2 YNNKEL (reference sequence). Trimming left V 7 bases short and J 4 bases short, with 13 bases between. In the original analysis: Estimation of nucleated cell counts relied on the amplification of reference gene primers. TCRdb's copy holds only in-frame clones and misses some; the assay was immunoSEQ multiplex PCR. Clone size and V and J calls were adopted from that table, with D and trimming inferred from the DNA. The sample yields about 190,000 clones, over 75% seen once. The sequence derives from a woman aged 50 to 60 with acute or convalescent COVID-19. The V and J genes are TRBV3-1 (or the pseudogene TRBV3-2) and TRBJ2-2, with D possibly matching TRBD2 (6 bases). Sequenced input: peripheral blood. CDR3: CASTFAGSTGELFF. CDR3 nucleotide sequence: TGTGCCAGCACCTTCGCGGGAAGCACCGGGGAGCTGTTTTTT.